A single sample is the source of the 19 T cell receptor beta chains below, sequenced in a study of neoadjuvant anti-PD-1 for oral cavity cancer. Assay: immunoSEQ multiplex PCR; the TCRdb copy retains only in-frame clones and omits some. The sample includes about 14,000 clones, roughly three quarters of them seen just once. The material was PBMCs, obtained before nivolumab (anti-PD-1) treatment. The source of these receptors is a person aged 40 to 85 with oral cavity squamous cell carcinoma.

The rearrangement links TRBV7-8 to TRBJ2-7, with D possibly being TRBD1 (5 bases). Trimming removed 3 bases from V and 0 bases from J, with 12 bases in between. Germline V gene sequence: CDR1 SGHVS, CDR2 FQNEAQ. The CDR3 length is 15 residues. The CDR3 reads CASSLGLRVSYEQYF. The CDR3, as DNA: TGTGCCAGCAGCTTGGGGCTCCGGGTCTCCTACGAGCAGTACTTC.

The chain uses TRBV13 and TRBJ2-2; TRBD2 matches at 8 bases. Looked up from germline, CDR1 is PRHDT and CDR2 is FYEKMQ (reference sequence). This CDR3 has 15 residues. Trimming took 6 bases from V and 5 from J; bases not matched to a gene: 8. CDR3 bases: TGTGCCAGCAGTCGTAGCGGGACCTCTACCGGGGAGCTGTTTTTT. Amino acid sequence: CASSRSGTSTGELFF.

As DNA, the CDR3 is TGTGCCTGGAGTGACGGGGCAGAGCAGTACTTC. Translated, it gives CAWSDGAEQYF. V gene TRBV30 combines with J gene TRBJ2-7; the D gene could be TRBD1 or TRBD2 (5 bases each). The V end was cut by 1 base, the J end by 7 bases, with 8 bases between. This CDR3 has 11 amino acids. Per germline, CDR1 GTSNPN and CDR2 SVGIG (reference sequence).

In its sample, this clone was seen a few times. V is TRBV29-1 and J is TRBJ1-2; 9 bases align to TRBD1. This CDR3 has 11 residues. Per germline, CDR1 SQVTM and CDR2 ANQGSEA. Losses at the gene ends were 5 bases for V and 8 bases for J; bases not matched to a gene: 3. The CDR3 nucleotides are TGCAGCGTTACCGGGACAGGGGGCTACACCTTC. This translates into CSVTGTGGYTF.

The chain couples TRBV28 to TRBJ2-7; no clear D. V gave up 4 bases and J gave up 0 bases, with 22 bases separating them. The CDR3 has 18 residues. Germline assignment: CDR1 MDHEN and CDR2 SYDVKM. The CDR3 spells CASSSKTRHLVSSYEQYF. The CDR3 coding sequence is TGTGCCAGCAGTTCCAAGACTCGACATCTAGTTAGCTCCTACGAGCAGTACTTC.

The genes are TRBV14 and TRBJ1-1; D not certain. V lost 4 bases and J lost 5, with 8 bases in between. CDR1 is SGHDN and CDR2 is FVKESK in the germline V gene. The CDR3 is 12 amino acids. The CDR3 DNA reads TGTGCCAGCAGCCTTACTAGGACTGAAGCTTTCTTT. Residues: CASSLTRTEAFF.

The CDR3 nucleotides are TGCGCCAGCGGGACAGGGGTTAACGAGCAGTACTTC. Translated, it gives CASGTGVNEQYF. This chain connects TRBV5-1 to TRBJ2-7; TRBD1 agrees at 10 bases. V was clipped by 7 bases and J by 5 bases; unmatched bases: 3. The CDR3 totals 12 residues. Germline V gives CDR1 SGHRS, CDR2 YFSETQ.

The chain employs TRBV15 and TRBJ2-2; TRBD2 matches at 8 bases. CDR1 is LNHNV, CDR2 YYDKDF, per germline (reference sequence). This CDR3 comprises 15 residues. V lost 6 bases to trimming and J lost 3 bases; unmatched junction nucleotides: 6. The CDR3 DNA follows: TGTGCCACCAGAGACGGGGGGGCCGACACCGGGGAGCTGTTTTTT. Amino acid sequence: CATRDGGADTGELFF.

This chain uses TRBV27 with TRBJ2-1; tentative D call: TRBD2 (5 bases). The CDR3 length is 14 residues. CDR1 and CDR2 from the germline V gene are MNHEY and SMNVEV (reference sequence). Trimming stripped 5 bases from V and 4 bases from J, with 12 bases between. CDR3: CASSSGRLYNEQFF. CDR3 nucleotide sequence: TGTGCCAGCAGTAGCGGCAGATTATACAATGAGCAGTTCTTC.

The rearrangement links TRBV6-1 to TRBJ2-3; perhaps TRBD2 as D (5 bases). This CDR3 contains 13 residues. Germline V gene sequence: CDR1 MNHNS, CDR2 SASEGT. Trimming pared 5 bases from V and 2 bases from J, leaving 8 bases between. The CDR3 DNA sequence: TGTGCCAGCAGTTTCGGGAACACAGATACGCAGTATTTT. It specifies CASSFGNTDTQYF.

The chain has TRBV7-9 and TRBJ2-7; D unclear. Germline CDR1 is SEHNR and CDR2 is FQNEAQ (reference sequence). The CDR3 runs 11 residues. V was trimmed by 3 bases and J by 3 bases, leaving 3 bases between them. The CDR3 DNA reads TGTGCCAGCAGCTTCCACTACGAGCAGTACTTC. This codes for CASSFHYEQYF.

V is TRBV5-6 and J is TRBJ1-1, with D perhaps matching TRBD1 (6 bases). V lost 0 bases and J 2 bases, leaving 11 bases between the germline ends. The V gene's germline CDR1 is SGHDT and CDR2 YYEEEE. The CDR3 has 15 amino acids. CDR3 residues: CASSLANGGNTEAFF. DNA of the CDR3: TGTGCCAGCAGCTTGGCCAACGGGGGCAACACTGAAGCTTTCTTT.

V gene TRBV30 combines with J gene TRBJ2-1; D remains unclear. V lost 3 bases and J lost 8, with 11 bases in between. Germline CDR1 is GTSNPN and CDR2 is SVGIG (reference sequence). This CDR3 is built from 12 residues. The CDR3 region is CAWSSAAYEQFF. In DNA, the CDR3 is TGTGCCTGGAGCTCAGCCGCCTATGAGCAGTTCTTC. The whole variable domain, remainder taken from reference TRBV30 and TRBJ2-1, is SQTIHQWPATLVQPVGSPLSLECTVEGTSNPNLYWYRQAAGRGLQLLFYSVGIGQISSEVPQNLSASRPQDRQFILSSKKLLLSDSGFYLCAWSSAAYEQFFGPGTRLTVL.

The CDR3 DNA is TGTGCCAGCAGCTTAGGCGGACAGACAGATACGCAGTATTTT. This gives the protein CASSLGGQTDTQYF. The chain joins TRBV11-3 to TRBJ2-3, with a weak D call TRBD1 (6 bases). Germline V gene data show CDR1 as SGHNT and CDR2 as YENEEA. CDR3 size: 14 residues. With 1 base removed from V and 3 bases from J, the gap between germline ends came to 8 bases.

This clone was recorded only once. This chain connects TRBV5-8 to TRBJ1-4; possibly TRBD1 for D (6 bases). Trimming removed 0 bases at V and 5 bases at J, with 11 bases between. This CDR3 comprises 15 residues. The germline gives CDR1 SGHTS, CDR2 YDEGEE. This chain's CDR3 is CASSLGQAENEKLFF. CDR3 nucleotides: TGTGCCAGCAGCTTGGGACAGGCTGAGAATGAAAAACTGTTTTTT. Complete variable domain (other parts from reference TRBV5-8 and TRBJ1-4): EAGVTQSPTHLIKTRGQQATLRCSPISGHTSVYWYQQALGLGLQFLLWYDEGEERNRGNFPPRFSGRQFPNYSSELNVNALELEDSALYLCASSLGQAENEKLFFGSGTQLSVL.

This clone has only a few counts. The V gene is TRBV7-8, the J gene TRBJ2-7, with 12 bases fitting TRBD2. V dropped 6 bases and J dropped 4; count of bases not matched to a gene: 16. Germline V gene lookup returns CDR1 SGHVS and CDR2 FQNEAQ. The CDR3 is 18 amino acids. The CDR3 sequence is CASSRKRRLAGESYEQYF. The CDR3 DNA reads TGTGCCAGCAGTCGCAAACGCCGACTAGCGGGGGAGTCGTACGAGCAGTACTTC.

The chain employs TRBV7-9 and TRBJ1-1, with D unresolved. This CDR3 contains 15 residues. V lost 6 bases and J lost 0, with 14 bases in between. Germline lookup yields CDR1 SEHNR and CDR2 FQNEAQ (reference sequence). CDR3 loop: CASRSPIPLNTEAFF. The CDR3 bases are TGTGCCAGCAGAAGTCCTATACCCTTGAACACTGAAGCTTTCTTT.

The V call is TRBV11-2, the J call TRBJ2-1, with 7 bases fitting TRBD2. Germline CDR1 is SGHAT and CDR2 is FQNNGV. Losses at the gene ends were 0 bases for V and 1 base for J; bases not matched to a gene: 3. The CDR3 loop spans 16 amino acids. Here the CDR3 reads CASSLEGSGSYNEQFF. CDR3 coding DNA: TGTGCCAGCAGCTTAGAAGGTAGCGGGTCCTACAATGAGCAGTTCTTC.

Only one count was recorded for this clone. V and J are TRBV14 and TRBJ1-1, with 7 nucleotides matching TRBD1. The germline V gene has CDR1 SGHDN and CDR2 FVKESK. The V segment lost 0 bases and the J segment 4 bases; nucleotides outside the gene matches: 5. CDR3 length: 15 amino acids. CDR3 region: CASSQDRGGGTEAFF. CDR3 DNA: TGTGCCAGCAGCCAAGATAGAGGGGGCGGCACTGAAGCTTTCTTT.